This T cell receptor (beta chain) was identified during a study of OX40 agonist ivuxolimab in advanced cancers. Data came from immunoSEQ multiplex PCR; TCRdb stores just in-frame clones and leaves some out. The data contain about 62,000 clones, 85% of them seen just once; the ten biggest clones take up around 3.8%. V was shortened by 0 bases and J by 4 bases, with 14 bases between the two germline ends. The CDR3 has 16 amino acids. The germline V gene has CDR1 SGDLS and CDR2 YYNGEE. This clonotype was obtained from an adult with an advanced solid tumor such as melanoma, head and neck, liver or kidney cancer. The sample here was CD4+ or CD8+ T cells sorted from blood, taken in a trial of the OX40 agonist ivuxolimab. This chain connects TRBV9 to TRBJ1-3, with a tentative D call TRBD1 (5 bases). CDR3 sequence: CASSVAWRGTGNTIYF. DNA for the CDR3: TGTGCCAGCAGCGTAGCTTGGAGGGGCACGGGAAACACCATATATTTT.